Shown below are 30 T cell receptor beta chains from a single sample sequenced in a study of identical twins. TCRdb used MiXCR to reprocess the 5' RACE reads, holding one entry per CDR3 protein. The sample lists roughly 480,000 distinct CDR3 sequences, around 24% occurring once. In addition, the sample was reused for a study of T cells expressing NK-cell markers.

The specimen sequenced was CD4+ T cells sorted from blood. These TCRs come from a woman aged 18-35 years in good health.

The V gene is TRBV20-1, the J gene TRBJ2-3; perhaps TRBD1 as D (6 bases). This CDR3 comprises 14 residues. Germline V gene lookup returns CDR1 DFQATT and CDR2 SNEGSKA (reference sequence). The V and J ends lost 5 bases and 2 bases respectively, with 14 bases between them. The CDR3 DNA reads TGCAGTGCTGGGACACCTGGAAACACAGATACGCAGTATTTT. Translation: CSAGTPGNTDTQYF.

In this sample, this clonotype turned up a few times. The rearrangement uses TRBV3-1 and TRBJ2-5, with 9 nucleotides matching TRBD2. J lost 4 bases, V lost 2 bases, and 5 bases had no gene match. The CDR3 runs to 15 residues. Germline V gene lookup returns CDR1 LGHDT and CDR2 YNNKEL (reference sequence). CDR3 nucleotide sequence: TGTGCCAGCAGCCAACGAGCGGGGGGACCAGAGACCCAGTACTTC. Amino acid sequence: CASSQRAGGPETQYF.

The sample holds a few counts of this clonotype. The V call is TRBV6-5, the J call TRBJ2-1; D call uncertain. Germline values: CDR1 MNHEY, CDR2 SVGAGI. The CDR3 runs 15 residues. V dropped 0 bases and J dropped 3 bases, with 9 bases sitting between them. The CDR3 sequence: CASSYSVVGYNEQFF. The DNA of the CDR3 is TGTGCCAGCAGTTACTCCGTGGTGGGCTACAATGAGCAGTTCTTC.

The chain is built from TRBV9 and TRBJ2-7; 7 positions agree with TRBD1. The CDR3 has 14 amino acids. Germline CDR1 and CDR2: SGDLS and YYNGEE. Trimming removed 4 bases from V and 5 bases from J; junction bases left unmatched: 9. The CDR3 region is CASSQTGSRDEQYF. In DNA, the CDR3 is TGTGCCAGCAGCCAGACAGGGAGCCGCGACGAGCAGTACTTC. Looking up the rest from reference TRBV9 and TRBJ2-7 gives the full variable domain: DSGVTQTPKHLITATGQRVTLRCSPRSGDLSVYWYQQSLDQGLQFLIQYYNGEERAKGNILERFSAQQFPDLHSELNLSSLELGDSALYFCASSQTGSRDEQYFGPGTRLTVT.

The chain couples TRBV29-1 to TRBJ2-3; TRBD1 might be the D (5 bases). The CDR3 has 13 residues. Trimming took off 2 bases at V and 2 bases at J, with 8 bases between the two ends. Germline loops: CDR1 SQVTM, CDR2 ANQGSEA. DNA of the CDR3: TGCAGCGTTGAACCAGGGCACACAGATACGCAGTATTTT. Amino acids: CSVEPGHTDTQYF.

The chain has TRBV9 and TRBJ2-1; TRBD1 agrees at 10 bases. The CDR3 length is 14 residues. From germline, CDR1 is SGDLS and CDR2 YYNGEE. V shed 4 bases, J shed 7 bases, and the junction held 5 bases outside the gene matches. The CDR3 spells CASSFRDRGNEQFF. CDR3 nucleotides: TGTGCCAGCAGCTTCCGGGACAGGGGTAATGAGCAGTTCTTC. Full variable domain (missing parts from reference TRBV9 and TRBJ2-1): DSGVTQTPKHLITATGQRVTLRCSPRSGDLSVYWYQQSLDQGLQFLIQYYNGEERAKGNILERFSAQQFPDLHSELNLSSLELGDSALYFCASSFRDRGNEQFFGPGTRLTVL.

V usage is TRBV14 and J usage is TRBJ1-1; 7 bases align to TRBD1. The length of the CDR3 is 15 residues. Trimming at V came to 4 bases and at J to 2 bases, leaving 7 bases not matched to a gene. Germline CDR1 is SGHDN and CDR2 is FVKESK. Here the CDR3 reads CASSRPGQTNTEAFF. CDR3 DNA: TGTGCCAGCAGCCGACCGGGACAGACTAACACTGAAGCTTTCTTT.

The rearrangement links TRBV5-6 to TRBJ2-1; D gene unclear. The CDR3 length is 16 residues. The germline V gene encodes CDR1 SGHDT and CDR2 YYEEEE. Trimming left V 5 bases short and J 9 bases short, with 24 bases between. CDR3 sequence reads: CASSGPIEARFGEQFF. The DNA for the CDR3 is TGTGCCAGCAGTGGCCCGATTGAGGCGCGATTCGGTGAGCAGTTCTTC.

This clonotype appeared a few times. The chain links TRBV6-1 to TRBJ2-2; D might be TRBD2 (5 bases). In germline, CDR1 is MNHNS, CDR2 SASEGT. Trimming cost V 7 bases and J 5 bases, with 17 bases left between them. The CDR3 runs 15 residues. The CDR3 region is CASKPRESGTGELFF. The DNA for the CDR3 is TGTGCCAGCAAGCCGAGGGAGTCGGGGACCGGGGAGCTGTTTTTT.

V gene TRBV9 combines with J gene TRBJ2-1; D gene unclear. The CDR3 covers 15 residues. The germline CDR1 and CDR2 sequences are SGDLS and YYNGEE. With 0 bases removed from V and 2 bases from J, the gap between germline ends came to 9 bases. The CDR3 protein is CASSVGQRTYNEQFF. As DNA, the CDR3 is TGTGCCAGCAGCGTAGGCCAGCGCACCTACAATGAGCAGTTCTTC.

This clonotype occurred a few times. Here the CDR3 reads CASSLRTGGTVISGANVLTF. In nucleotides, the CDR3 is TGTGCCAGCAGTTTAAGGACAGGGGGAACAGTAATCTCTGGGGCCAACGTCCTGACTTTC. This chain connects TRBV27 to TRBJ2-6, with 10 bases lining up with TRBD1. V shed 2 bases, J shed 0 bases, and the junction held 10 bases outside the gene matches. The germline V gene has CDR1 MNHEY and CDR2 SMNVEV (reference sequence). The CDR3 extends over 20 amino acids.

This clonotype was counted only a few times. The chain links TRBV4-2 to TRBJ2-3, with D possibly being TRBD2 (7 bases). The CDR3 consists of 18 residues. Germline loops: CDR1 LGHNA, CDR2 YNFKEQ. V was pared by 6 bases and J by 2 bases, with 24 bases between. The CDR3 region has the DNA TGTGCCAGCAGACGAGGGGGAGTTGCTAGCGGCCCCACAGATACGCAGTATTTT. Protein product: CASRRGGVASGPTDTQYF.

The V call is TRBV3-1, the J call TRBJ1-1; D might be TRBD1 (5 bases). The CDR3 consists of 14 residues. Trimming cost V 4 bases and J 5 bases, with 14 bases left between them. Germline V gene sequence: CDR1 LGHDT, CDR2 YNNKEL (reference sequence). The CDR3 DNA reads as TGTGCCAGCAGCCGCACGGGGGTGGAGACTGAAGCTTTCTTT. This sequence encodes CASSRTGVETEAFF.

A few counts support this clonotype. The V gene is TRBV2, the J gene TRBJ1-2; TRBD1 might be the D (5 bases). V was pared by 1 base and J by 4 bases, with 7 bases between. From germline, CDR1 is SNHLY and CDR2 FYNNEI. There are 13 residues in the CDR3. In nucleotides, the CDR3 is TGTGCCAGCAGTGAAGGACAGAGCTATGGCTACACCTTC. Its protein is CASSEGQSYGYTF.

This clonotype has more than one count but fewer than ten. J is TRBJ1-2 and V is TRBV5-5; D gene unclear. This CDR3 has 13 amino acids. Trimming left V 1 base short and J 5 bases short, with 9 bases between. Germline V lookup: CDR1 SGHKS, CDR2 YYEKEE (reference sequence). The CDR3 DNA follows: TGTGCCAGCAGCTTGCCAGATAGTTATGGCTACACCTTC. It codes for CASSLPDSYGYTF.

The chain couples TRBV20-1 to TRBJ1-1; 7 bases match TRBD1. The J segment lost 3 bases and the V segment lost 4 bases, leaving 11 bases of the junction unmatched. Germline-derived CDR1 and CDR2 are DFQATT and SNEGSKA (reference sequence). The length of the CDR3 is 15 residues. The CDR3 is CSATSPVRGYTEAFF. The CDR3, as DNA: TGCAGTGCTACTTCCCCGGTCAGGGGGTACACTGAAGCTTTCTTT.

The V call is TRBV5-1, the J call TRBJ1-1; D unclear. Trimming shortened V by 0 bases and J by 6 bases, and 6 bases separated the two germline ends. From germline, CDR1 is SGHRS and CDR2 YFSETQ. This CDR3 spans 12 amino acids. CDR3: CASSLAGSEAFF. CDR3 nucleotides: TGCGCCAGCAGCTTGGCGGGGTCTGAAGCTTTCTTT.

The chain employs TRBV3-1 and TRBJ1-2, with 7 bases identical to TRBD1. The trim removed 2 bases at V and 4 bases at J, leaving 10 bases unmatched. Germline lookup yields CDR1 LGHDT and CDR2 YNNKEL (reference sequence). The CDR3 totals 16 residues. CDR3 DNA: TGTGCCAGCAGCCAACAAACCGGGACAGTGACCTATGGCTACACCTTC. This encodes CASSQQTGTVTYGYTF.

The sample holds a few counts of this clonotype. The J gene is TRBJ2-7, the V gene TRBV5-1; 9 bases are a match to TRBD2. The CDR3 is made up of 15 amino acids. Germline V gene data show CDR1 as SGHRS and CDR2 as YFSETQ. The ends lost 2 bases at V and 6 bases at J; junction bases unmatched: 9. CDR3 in amino acids: CASSFSGLASGEQYF. In nucleotides, the CDR3 is TGCGCCAGCAGCTTTTCGGGACTAGCCTCAGGCGAGCAGTACTTC. The whole variable domain, remainder taken from reference TRBV5-1 and TRBJ2-7, is KAGVTQTPRYLIKTRGQQVTLSCSPISGHRSVSWYQQTPGQGLQFLFEYFSETQRNKGNFPGRFSGRQFSNSRSEMNVSTLELGDSALYLCASSFSGLASGEQYFGPGTRLTVT.

J is TRBJ2-5 and V is TRBV27, with 7 bases matching TRBD1. CDR3 size: 14 residues. V trimming: 5 bases; J trimming: 5 bases; junction bases outside the gene matches: 8. Germline V gene lookup returns CDR1 MNHEY and CDR2 SMNVEV (reference sequence). The chain's CDR3 is CASSPTGFEETQYF. The CDR3 DNA reads as TGTGCCAGCAGTCCGACAGGGTTCGAGGAGACCCAGTACTTC.

The chain has TRBV5-1 and TRBJ2-3; D remains ambiguous. Germline V gene sequence: CDR1 SGHRS, CDR2 YFSETQ. This CDR3 region has 15 residues. V lost 2 bases and J 4 bases, leaving 14 bases between the germline ends. The chain's CDR3 is CASSFLHADPDTQYF. For the CDR3, the DNA is TGCGCCAGCAGCTTTCTTCATGCGGATCCAGATACGCAGTATTTT.

There are a few counts of this clonotype. The chain is built from TRBV20-1 and TRBJ1-1, with D possibly TRBD1 on 6 matching bases. The ends were cut back, 5 bases at V and 1 base at J, with 14 bases in the middle. CDR1 is DFQATT, CDR2 SNEGSKA, per germline (reference sequence). The CDR3 loop spans 14 amino acids. The CDR3 sequence: CSAGAGAQNTEAFF. In nucleotides, the CDR3 is TGCAGTGCTGGTGCAGGGGCACAGAACACTGAAGCTTTCTTT.

The chain couples TRBV3-1 to TRBJ2-1, with 8 positions matching TRBD2. V gave up 1 base and J gave up 1 base; unmatched junction bases: 9. The CDR3 spans 18 residues. Looked up from germline, CDR1 is LGHDT and CDR2 is YNNKEL (reference sequence). The CDR3 DNA reads TGTGCCAGCAGCCAAGTGGGTTCCAGCGGGGGATCCTACAATGAGCAGTTCTTC. Amino acid sequence: CASSQVGSSGGSYNEQFF.

The V and J genes are TRBV11-2 and TRBJ2-7; D is uncertain. From germline, CDR1 is SGHAT and CDR2 FQNNGV. The CDR3 covers 14 residues. V gave up 1 base and J gave up 5 bases, with 12 bases separating them. The CDR3 DNA reads TGTGCCAGCAGCTTAGTAGGTCAGGCCCACGAGCAGTACTTC. As protein: CASSLVGQAHEQYF. The full variable domain, in which reference TRBV11-2 and TRBJ2-7 provide the parts outside the CDR3, is EAGVAQSPRYKIIEKRQSVAFWCNPISGHATLYWYQQILGQGPKLLIQFQNNGVVDDSQLPKDRFSAERLKGVDSTLKIQPAKLEDSAVYLCASSLVGQAHEQYFGPGTRLTVT.

This clonotype was found many times. CDR3 DNA sequence: TGTGCCAGCAGCTTAATACAGCATACGCAGTATTTT. Amino acid sequence: CASSLIQHTQYF. V usage is TRBV7-9 and J usage is TRBJ2-3; the D is unclear. V was pared by 2 bases and J by 7 bases, with 7 bases between. CDR3 length: 12 amino acids. Germline V gives CDR1 SEHNR, CDR2 FQNEAQ (reference sequence).

This clonotype showed up just a few times. The CDR3 spells CASSNTGTVDIQYF. CDR3 coding DNA: TGTGCCAGCAGTAACACCGGGACAGTCGACATTCAGTACTTC. The chain is built from TRBV2 and TRBJ2-4, with 7 bases lining up with TRBD1. CDR1 and CDR2 (germline): SNHLY, FYNNEI. CDR3 length: 14 amino acids. Losses at the gene ends were 5 bases for V and 8 bases for J; bases not matched to a gene: 9. Complete variable domain (other parts from reference TRBV2 and TRBJ2-4): EPEVTQTPSHQVTQMGQEVILRCVPISNHLYFYWYRQILGQKVEFLVSFYNNEISEKSEIFDDQFSVERPDGSNFTLKIRSTKLEDSAMYFCASSNTGTVDIQYFGAGTRLSVL.

The chain recombines TRBV12-3 or TRBV12-4 with TRBJ2-7, with D possibly matching TRBD1 (6 bases). V was shortened by 5 bases and J by 6 bases, with 14 bases between the two germline ends. The CDR3 contains 13 residues. As DNA, the CDR3 is TGTGCCAGCAGTAGTCGGACAGAAGGCGAGCAGTACTTC. Translated, it gives CASSSRTEGEQYF.

The rearrangement joins TRBV5-1 to TRBJ1-1; a weak D match, TRBD1 (5 bases). The germline gives CDR1 SGHRS, CDR2 YFSETQ. This CDR3 is 14 amino acids long. V lost 4 bases, J lost 5 bases, and 15 bases lay in between. The CDR3 reads CASSPGQRGTEAFF. The CDR3 DNA reads TGCGCCAGCAGCCCAGGACAAAGGGGAACTGAAGCTTTCTTT.

This clonotype appeared a few times. V usage is TRBV5-1 and J usage is TRBJ2-7; TRBD1 or TRBD2 may be the D gene (6 bases each). This CDR3 is built from 15 residues. In germline, CDR1 is SGHRS, CDR2 YFSETQ. With 0 bases removed from V and 2 bases from J, the gap between germline ends came to 12 bases. DNA for the CDR3: TGCGCCAGCAGCTTGGTCGGGGGCAGCACCTACGAGCAGTACTTC. Protein sequence: CASSLVGGSTYEQYF. The full variable domain, completed using reference TRBV5-1 and TRBJ2-7, is KAGVTQTPRYLIKTRGQQVTLSCSPISGHRSVSWYQQTPGQGLQFLFEYFSETQRNKGNFPGRFSGRQFSNSRSEMNVSTLELGDSALYLCASSLVGGSTYEQYFGPGTRLTVT.

CDR3 nucleotide sequence: TGTGCCAGCAGCTTACGGGTGTCGGATACTGAAGCTTTCTTT. Its protein product is CASSLRVSDTEAFF. The chain employs TRBV7-2 and TRBJ1-1; D is unresolved. With 2 bases removed from V and 5 bases from J, the gap between germline ends came to 12 bases. From germline, CDR1 is SGHTA and CDR2 FQGNSA. The CDR3 totals 14 residues.